The rows below give T cell receptor beta chains drawn from one sample of a study of cytomegalovirus exposure and HLA in healthy donors. Sequencing used immunoSEQ multiplex PCR; TCRdb keeps in-frame clones, though not all of them. The sample records more than 90,000 clones, 70% to 90% being singletons. Specimen: PBMCs. These receptor sequences come from a man between 18 and 29 years old in good health and CMV-seronegative. The CDR3 runs from the conserved cysteine through the conserved F or W. The D gene is left open where the match is weak. Clone size is shown for a subset of rows, as once, few, many or a class of expanded clone.

>NA|NA|13|TRBV11-3|TRBJ2-7
TGTGCCAGCAGTACAGGGCTTTTCGGCGAGCAGTACTTC
CASSTGLFGEQYF
>NA|NA|13|TRBV28|TRBJ2-1
TGTGCCAGCCGAAACAGGGCTTACAATGAGCAGTTCTTC
CASRNRAYNEQFF
>NA|NA|16|TRBV7-9|TRBJ2-7
TGTGCCAGCAGCTGGGCGACAGAACCAATCTCCTACGAGCAGTACTTC
CASSWATEPISYEQYF
>few|TRBD1|15|TRBV5-4|TRBJ1-5
TGTGCCAGCAGCTCCAGGGGGGCTGAAGATCAGCCCCAGCATTTT
CASSSRGAEDQPQHF
>NA|NA|13|TRBV6-5|TRBJ2-3
TGTGCCAGCAGTCTACAGGTCACAGATACGCAGTATTTT
CASSLQVTDTQYF
>NA|TRBD1|16|TRBV12-5|TRBJ2-5
TGTGCTAGTGGTACAGAAGAGGGACAGGATCAAGAGACCCAGTACTTC
CASGTEEGQDQETQYF
>NA|TRBD2|15|TRBV28|TRBJ2-7
TGTGCCAGCAGTTATAATAGCGGGAGGCTCGACGAGCAGTACTTC
CASSYNSGRLDEQYF
>NA|NA|15|TRBV30|TRBJ2-5
TGTGCCTGGAGTGTACCCGTCTTCAGCGGTGAGACCCAGTACTTC
CAWSVPVFSGETQYF
>NA|TRBD1|15|TRBV5-1|TRBJ1-2
TGCGCCAGCACCCCACAGGGGGCCTCGGCCTATGGCTACACCTTC
CASTPQGASAYGYTF
>NA|TRBD1|15|TRBV28|TRBJ1-2
TGTGCCAGCAAAAGTTTCACAGGGGGGTCGCTTGGCTACACCTTC
CASKSFTGGSLGYTF
>few|NA|14|TRBV27|TRBJ1-5
TGTGCCAGCAGTCTCCGGGAAACCAATCAGCCCCAGCATTTT
CASSLRETNQPQHF
>few|TRBD1|14|TRBV19|TRBJ1-1
TGTGCCAGTAGTATCGGGACAGCGAACACTGAAGCTTTCTTT
CASSIGTANTEAFF
>NA|NA|13|TRBV5-4|TRBJ2-1
TGTGCCAGCAGCTTCGGGAGCTACAATGAGCAGTTCTTC
CASSFGSYNEQFF